This TCR beta chain was identified during a study of CD4 T cells in relation to SARS-CoV-2 and coronaviruses. Notes on the study in general: Roughly 65% of donors had memory CD4+ clonotypes crossrecognizing SARS-CoV-2 and common cold coronavirus spike.

Unexposed donor CD4+ T cells date from about 2011-2018, before the COVID-19 pandemic. V dropped 4 bases and J dropped 5; count of bases not matched to a gene: 6. This CDR3 has 14 amino acids. Germline values: CDR1 LNHDA, CDR2 SQIVND (reference sequence). Naive and memory CD4+ T cell DNA was deep-sequenced without culture. Assay used: immunoSEQ multiplex PCR; TCRdb lists only in-frame clones, some missing. The sample yields about 64,000 clones, approximately 94% seen once. The sample holds one count of this clone. Antigen: not known. The sequenced material came from naive CD4+ T cells from PBMCs. Indicated subset: naive CD4+ T cells isolated by negative enrichment. This chain links TRBV19 with TRBJ1-1, with 8 positions matching TRBD1. This sequence originates from a human donor in good health. The CDR3 DNA reads TGTGCCAGTAGTACCGGGACAGGCGGTACTGAAGCTTTCTTT. It is translated as CASSTGTGGTEAFF.